The following is a T cell receptor (beta chain) sequence with its context. This specimen comes from a study of blood T cell repertoires in COVID-19. Looking at the study overall: Researchers got acute and convalescent COVID-19 samples from the United States, Italy and Spain.

Original processing methods: Amplified reference gene primers provided the basis for estimating nucleated cell counts. Only in-frame clones appear in the TCRdb table, and some are missing; sequencing was by immunoSEQ multiplex PCR. The DNA was the basis for D and trimming; V, J and clone size are from that table. Of more than 150,000 clones in the sample, roughly 82% were seen once. The CDR3 sequence is 15 residues long. V lost 8 bases and J 4 bases, leaving 21 bases between the germline ends. Germline V lookup: CDR1 MNHEY, CDR2 SMNVEV (reference sequence). The receptor's source is a woman aged 30 to 39 with acute or convalescent COVID-19. Sequencing was performed on peripheral blood. V and J are TRBV27 and TRBJ2-7, with D possibly being TRBD2 (6 bases). Here the CDR3 reads CASSPRGLSSYEQYF. The CDR3 coding sequence is TGTGCCAGCTCCCCGCGGGGCCTTAGTAGTTACGAGCAGTACTTC.